This TCR beta chain is from a study of T cell repertoires in cytomegalovirus infection. The overall study: Peptides in the study included HLA-C-restricted and HLA-B-restricted CMV epitopes. It was the public TCR beta signatures that indicated both CMV infection and matching HLA type. Overall study results and limits: HLA-C-restricted, CMV-specific TCR beta clonotypes were dominant ex vivo. Public TCR beta family frequency separated CMV-and-HLA carriers, including in an independent cohort.

MiXCR, applied by TCRdb to the reads, yields one record per CDR3 protein. The sample contains roughly 860,000 distinct CDR3 sequences, over 25% of which appear only once. With regard to this clonotype: The antigen is undetermined.

This CDR3 contains 15 residues. Germline values: CDR1 SGDLS, CDR2 YYNGEE. Losses at the gene ends were 0 bases for V and 5 bases for J; bases not matched to a gene: 3. The sequenced sample was cultured CD8+ T cells from PBMCs, obtained from culture after CMV antigen stimulation. V and J are TRBV9 and TRBJ2-2; 8 bases align to TRBD2. The TCR sequence derives from a human donor in good health (CMV status not recorded). Some clones in this sample may be carry-over from other donors' samples. The CDR3 loop reads CASSVGQRGTGELFF. The CDR3 DNA reads TGTGCCAGCAGCGTAGGACAGCGGGGGACCGGGGAGCTGTTTTTT.